These 10 T cell receptor beta chains were all obtained from the same sample, sequenced in a study of spatial heterogeneity in lung cancer. Broader study findings: Higher tumor mutation counts went along with higher counts of expanded intratumoral alpha and beta TCRs.

For these TCRs, the target antigens are not known. From the 5' RACE reads, TCRdb called clonotypes with MiXCR, one entry per CDR3 protein. The sample shows fewer than 30,000 distinct CDR3 sequences, under 8.5% of them seen only once. Described time point: sample taken at primary tumor resection. This specimen consisted of lung tumor tissue, obtained at surgery. The receptors were gathered from a male donor with early-stage non-small cell lung cancer.

In this sample, this clonotype turned up many times. This rearrangement joins TRBV20-1 to TRBJ2-5; TRBD1 matches 7 bases. V gave up 0 bases and J gave up 2 bases; unmatched junction bases: 6. CDR3 length: 15 residues. Germline values: CDR1 DFQATT, CDR2 SNEGSKA (reference sequence). The CDR3 spells CSARDGRGIQETQYF. CDR3 coding DNA: TGCAGTGCTAGAGATGGCAGGGGGATACAAGAGACCCAGTACTTC.

This clonotype was counted many times. The chain links TRBV7-9 to TRBJ1-1; a weak D match, TRBD1 (6 bases). The length of the CDR3 is 14 residues. V was shortened by 5 bases and J by 1 base, with 11 bases between the two germline ends. Germline assignment: CDR1 SEHNR and CDR2 FQNEAQ (reference sequence). The CDR3 here is CASSPQTGNTEAFF. Written as DNA, the CDR3 is TGTGCCAGCAGCCCCCAGACAGGGAACACTGAAGCTTTCTTT.

This clonotype was counted ten times or more. V and J are TRBV29-1 and TRBJ1-3, with D unresolved. Germline V gene sequence: CDR1 SQVTM, CDR2 ANQGSEA. The V gene lost 2 bases and the J gene lost 7 bases, with 6 bases spanning the gap. The CDR3 extends over 11 amino acids. DNA of the CDR3: TGCAGCGTTGAATGGGGTAACACCATATATTTT. Translating it yields CSVEWGNTIYF.

This clonotype was seen only a few times. This rearrangement joins TRBV25-1 to TRBJ2-7, with 9 bases identical to TRBD1. CDR3 length equals 16 residues. Unmatched junction bases numbered 9, after V lost 4 bases and J lost 2 bases. Germline V CDR1 and CDR2: MGHDK, SYGVNS. CDR3 nucleotides: TGTGCCAGCAGTGCCCTCGGACAGGGGTCCACCTACGAGCAGTACTTC. It specifies CASSALGQGSTYEQYF.

This clonotype has just a few counts. The chain links TRBV18 to TRBJ2-1; 7 nucleotides align to TRBD2. V trimming: 2 bases; J trimming: 3 bases; junction bases outside the gene matches: 1. Germline V gene sequence: CDR1 KGHSH, CDR2 LQKENI. This CDR3 is built from 14 residues. CDR3 bases: TGTGCCAGCTCACCAGGCGGGGGCTACAATGAGCAGTTCTTC. Protein product: CASSPGGGYNEQFF.

This clonotype was recorded a few times. This chain links TRBV5-5 with TRBJ2-7; a weak D match, TRBD1 (5 bases). This CDR3 is 15 amino acids long. The V gene lost 1 base and the J gene lost 0 bases, with 11 bases spanning the gap. From germline, CDR1 is SGHKS and CDR2 YYEKEE (reference sequence). For the CDR3, the DNA is TGTGCCAGCAGCTTGTTTTCAGGGTACTCCTACGAGCAGTACTTC. Protein product: CASSLFSGYSYEQYF.

This clonotype was found many times. V and J are TRBV28 and TRBJ1-1; no firm D call. The CDR3 spans 11 residues. From germline, CDR1 is MDHEN and CDR2 SYDVKM. The V gene lost 2 bases and the J gene lost 8 bases, with 6 bases spanning the gap. CDR3 DNA sequence: TGTGCCAGCAGTTTAAGGATCGAAGCTTTCTTT. Amino acids: CASSLRIEAFF.

The sample holds many counts of this clonotype. The gene calls are TRBV28 and TRBJ1-2; 10 nucleotides line up with TRBD1. The CDR3 has 16 amino acids. Trimming removed 5 bases from V and 3 bases from J; junction bases left unmatched: 9. Germline assignment: CDR1 MDHEN and CDR2 SYDVKM. The CDR3 sequence: CASSVAGTGVYYGYTF. The CDR3 nucleotides read TGTGCCAGCAGTGTCGCCGGGACAGGGGTCTACTATGGCTACACCTTC.

This chain joins TRBV6-2 or TRBV6-3 and TRBJ2-1, with 9 bases identical to TRBD1. The germline V gene encodes CDR1 MNHEY and CDR2 SVGEGT. The CDR3 consists of 15 residues. V gave up 6 bases and J gave up 4 bases; unmatched junction bases: 7. The CDR3: CASRAPGQGYNEQFF. CDR3 nucleotides: TGTGCCAGCAGAGCACCGGGACAGGGATACAATGAGCAGTTCTTC.

The chain joins TRBV30 to TRBJ1-5; no clear D gene. Between the trimmed V and J ends, which lost 1 base and 6 bases, there was a span of 10 bases. The CDR3 length is 13 residues. Germline CDR1 and CDR2: GTSNPN and SVGIG (reference sequence). CDR3 protein: CAWSELEGQPQHF. The CDR3 nucleotides read TGTGCCTGGAGTGAACTTGAGGGTCAGCCCCAGCATTTT.